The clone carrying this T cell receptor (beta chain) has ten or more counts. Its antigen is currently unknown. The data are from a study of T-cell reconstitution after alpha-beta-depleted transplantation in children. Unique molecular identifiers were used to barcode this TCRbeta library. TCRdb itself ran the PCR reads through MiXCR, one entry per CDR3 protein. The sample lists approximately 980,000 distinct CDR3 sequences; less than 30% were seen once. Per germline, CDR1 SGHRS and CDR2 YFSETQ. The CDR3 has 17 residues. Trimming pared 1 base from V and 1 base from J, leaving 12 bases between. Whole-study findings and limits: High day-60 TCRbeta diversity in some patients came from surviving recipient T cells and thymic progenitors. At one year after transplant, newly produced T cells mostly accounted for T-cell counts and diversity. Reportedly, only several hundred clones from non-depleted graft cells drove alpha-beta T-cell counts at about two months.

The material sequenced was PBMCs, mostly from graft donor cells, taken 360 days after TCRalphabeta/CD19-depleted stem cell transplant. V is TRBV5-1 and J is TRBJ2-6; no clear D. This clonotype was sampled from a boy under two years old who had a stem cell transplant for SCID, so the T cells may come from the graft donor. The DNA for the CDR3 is TGCGCCAGCAGCTTGAACAGACCTCCTTCTGGGGCCAACGTCCTGACTTTC. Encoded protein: CASSLNRPPSGANVLTF.